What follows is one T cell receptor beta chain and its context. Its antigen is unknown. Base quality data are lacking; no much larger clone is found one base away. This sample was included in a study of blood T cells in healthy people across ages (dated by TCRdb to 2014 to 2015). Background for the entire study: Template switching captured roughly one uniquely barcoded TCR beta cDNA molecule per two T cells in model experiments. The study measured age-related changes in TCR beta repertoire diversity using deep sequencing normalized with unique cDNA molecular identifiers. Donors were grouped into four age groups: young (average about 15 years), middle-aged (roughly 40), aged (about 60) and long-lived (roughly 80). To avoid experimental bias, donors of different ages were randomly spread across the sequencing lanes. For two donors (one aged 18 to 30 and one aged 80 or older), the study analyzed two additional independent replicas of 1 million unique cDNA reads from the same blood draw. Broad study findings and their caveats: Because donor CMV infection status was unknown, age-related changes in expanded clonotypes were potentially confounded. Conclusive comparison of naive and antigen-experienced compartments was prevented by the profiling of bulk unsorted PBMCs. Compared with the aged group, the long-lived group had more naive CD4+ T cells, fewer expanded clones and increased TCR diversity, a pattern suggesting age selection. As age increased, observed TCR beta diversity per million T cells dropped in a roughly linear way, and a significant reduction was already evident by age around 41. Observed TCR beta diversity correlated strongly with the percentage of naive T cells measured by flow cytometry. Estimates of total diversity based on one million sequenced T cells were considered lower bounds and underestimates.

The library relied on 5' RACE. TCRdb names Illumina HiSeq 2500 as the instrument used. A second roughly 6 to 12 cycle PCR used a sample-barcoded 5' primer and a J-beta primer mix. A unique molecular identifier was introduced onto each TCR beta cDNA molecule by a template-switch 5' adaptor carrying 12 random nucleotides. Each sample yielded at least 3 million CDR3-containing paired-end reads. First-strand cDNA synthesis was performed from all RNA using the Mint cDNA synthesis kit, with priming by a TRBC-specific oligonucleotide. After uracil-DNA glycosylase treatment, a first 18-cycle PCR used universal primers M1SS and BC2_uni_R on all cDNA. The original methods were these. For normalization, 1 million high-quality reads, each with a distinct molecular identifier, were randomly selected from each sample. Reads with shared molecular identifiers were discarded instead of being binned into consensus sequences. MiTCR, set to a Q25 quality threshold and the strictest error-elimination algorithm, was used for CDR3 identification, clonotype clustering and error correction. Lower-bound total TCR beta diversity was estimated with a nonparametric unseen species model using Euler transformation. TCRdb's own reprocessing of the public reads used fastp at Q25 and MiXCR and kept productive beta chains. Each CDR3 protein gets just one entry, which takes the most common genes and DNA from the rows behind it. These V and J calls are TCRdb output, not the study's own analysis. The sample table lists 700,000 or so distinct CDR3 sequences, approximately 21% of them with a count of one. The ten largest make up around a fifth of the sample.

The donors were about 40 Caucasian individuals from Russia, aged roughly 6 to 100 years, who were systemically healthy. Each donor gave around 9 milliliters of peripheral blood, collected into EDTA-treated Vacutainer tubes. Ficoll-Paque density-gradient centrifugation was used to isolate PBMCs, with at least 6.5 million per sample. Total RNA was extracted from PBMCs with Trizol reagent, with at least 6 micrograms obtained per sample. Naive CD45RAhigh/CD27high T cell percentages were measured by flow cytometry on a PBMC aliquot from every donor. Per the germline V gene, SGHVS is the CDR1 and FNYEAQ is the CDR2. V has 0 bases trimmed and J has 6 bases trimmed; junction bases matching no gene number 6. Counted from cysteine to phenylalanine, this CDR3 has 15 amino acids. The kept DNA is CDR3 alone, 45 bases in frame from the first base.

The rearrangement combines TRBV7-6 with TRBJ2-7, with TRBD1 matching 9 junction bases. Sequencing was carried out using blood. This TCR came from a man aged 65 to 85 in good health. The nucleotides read TGTGCCAGCAGCTTAGCTAGGGACAGGGTGCTCGAGCAGTACTTC. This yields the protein CASSLARDRVLEQYF.